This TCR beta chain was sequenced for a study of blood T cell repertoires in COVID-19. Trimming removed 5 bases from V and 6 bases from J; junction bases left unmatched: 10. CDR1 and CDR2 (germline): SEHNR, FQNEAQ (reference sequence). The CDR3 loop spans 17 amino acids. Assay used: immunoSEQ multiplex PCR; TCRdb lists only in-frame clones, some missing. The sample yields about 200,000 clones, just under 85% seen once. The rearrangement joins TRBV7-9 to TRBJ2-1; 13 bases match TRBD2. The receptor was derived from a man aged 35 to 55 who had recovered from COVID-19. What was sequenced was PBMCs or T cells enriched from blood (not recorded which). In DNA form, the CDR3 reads TGTGCCAGCAGCAACGACCGGACTAGCGGGAGTATCAATGAGCAGTTCTTC. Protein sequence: CASSNDRTSGSINEQFF.